The 13 T cell receptor beta chains in this list originate from one sample, sequenced in a study of blood T cell repertoires in COVID-19. Assay used: immunoSEQ multiplex PCR; TCRdb lists only in-frame clones, some missing. The sample lists around 190,000 clones, approximately 80% occurring once. The sample comprised peripheral blood. These receptors originate from a human donor in a cohort sampled during active COVID-19.

The count of this clone is one. The chain is built from TRBV27 and TRBJ2-7; 8 bases fit TRBD1. Unmatched junction bases numbered 9, after V lost 7 bases and J lost 4 bases. CDR3 length equals 14 residues. Germline assignment: CDR1 MNHEY and CDR2 SMNVEV (reference sequence). The CDR3 DNA reads as TGTGCCAGCACCAATGGACAGGGACTTTACGAGCAGTACTTC. It codes for CASTNGQGLYEQYF.

This chain links TRBV6-4 with TRBJ2-3, with 9 bases aligning to TRBD1. Trimming at V came to 3 bases and at J to 3 bases, leaving 4 bases not matched to a gene. The CDR3 loop spans 15 amino acids. Germline V CDR1 and CDR2: MRHNA, SNTAGT. The CDR3 DNA reads TGTGCCAGCAGTGATGGGACAGGGAGTACAGATACGCAGTATTTT. It yields the protein CASSDGTGSTDTQYF.

In nucleotides, the CDR3 is TGTGCCAGCAGCCCACGGAGACAGATTGAAGCTTTCTTT. Its translation is CASSPRRQIEAFF. The chain is built from TRBV9 and TRBJ1-1; tentative D call: TRBD1 (5 bases). Germline V gene data show CDR1 as SGDLS and CDR2 as YYNGEE. V lost 4 bases, J lost 7 bases, and 14 bases lay in between. This CDR3 is 13 amino acids long.

The rearrangement joins TRBV3-1 (or the pseudogene TRBV3-2) to TRBJ1-2; TRBD1 matches at 9 bases. J lost 6 bases, V lost 3 bases, and 8 bases had no gene match. Looked up from germline, CDR1 is LGHDT and CDR2 is YNNKEL (reference sequence). The CDR3 has 15 residues. This CDR3 reads CASSQATGTGNGYTF. Written as DNA, the CDR3 is TGTGCCAGCAGCCAGGCTACCGGGACAGGGAATGGCTACACCTTC.

The chain is built from TRBV5-4 and TRBJ1-4; TRBD1 agrees at 11 bases. This CDR3 has 15 residues. V lost 3 bases, J lost 6 bases, and 4 bases stayed unmatched. Looked up from germline, CDR1 is SGHNT and CDR2 is YYREEE (reference sequence). The DNA for the CDR3 is TGTGCCAGCAGCTGGGACAGGGGGGGCGATGAAAAACTGTTTTTT. The encoded protein is CASSWDRGGDEKLFF.

This clone was observed a handful of times. This chain joins TRBV7-2 and TRBJ1-4; unclear D gene. This CDR3 spans 16 amino acids. V was cut by 1 base and J by 0 bases, with 9 bases left in between. Germline V lookup: CDR1 SGHTA, CDR2 FQGNSA. The CDR3 DNA reads TGTGCCAGCAGCTTAGAAGCACTAGCAACTAATGAAAAACTGTTTTTT. Translation gives CASSLEALATNEKLFF.

The chain links TRBV7-3 to TRBJ2-3, with 7 nucleotides matching TRBD2. The V segment lost 5 bases and the J segment 2 bases; nucleotides outside the gene matches: 7. This CDR3 is built from 15 residues. Germline V gene data show CDR1 as SGHTA and CDR2 as FQGTGA. The CDR3, as DNA: TGTGCCAGCAGCCCAAGCGGGATCCTCACAGATACGCAGTATTTT. Protein sequence: CASSPSGILTDTQYF.

The chain has TRBV6-5 and TRBJ1-1; maybe TRBD1 (6 bases). Trimming removed 8 bases at V and 0 bases at J, with 7 bases between. This CDR3 contains 12 residues. Looked up from germline, CDR1 is MNHEY and CDR2 is SVGAGI. CDR3 nucleotide sequence: TGTGCCAGCGAGGGGGTGAACACTGAAGCTTTCTTT. This gives the protein CASEGVNTEAFF.

V usage is TRBV7-2 and J usage is TRBJ2-7, with D possibly matching TRBD2 (5 bases). This CDR3 is 13 amino acids long. Trimming stripped 11 bases from V and 3 bases from J, with 17 bases between. Germline CDR1 SGHTA, CDR2 FQGNSA. Written as DNA, the CDR3 is TGTGCCTCCAGGCGGGCGGAAATCTACGAGCAGTACTTC. It encodes CASRRAEIYEQYF.

The chain employs TRBV4-3 and TRBJ1-2, with a weak D call TRBD1 (6 bases). This CDR3 spans 13 amino acids. Trimming left V 5 bases short and J 6 bases short, with 13 bases between. The V gene's germline CDR1 is LGHNA and CDR2 YSLEER. CDR3 nucleotides: TGCGCCAGCAGCGCACAGGGTTCTAATGGCTACACCTTC. Encoded protein: CASSAQGSNGYTF.

This clone was recorded a few times. An end of the junction differs from the germline gene, which may be a read error. V usage is TRBV7-7 and J usage is TRBJ2-1, with 9 bases lining up with TRBD2. Looked up from germline, CDR1 is SSHAT and CDR2 is FNYEAQ (reference sequence). This CDR3 is built from 15 residues. CDR3 sequence (DNA): TGTGCTAGCAGCTCGGGGACTAGCCGCACAAATGAGCAGTTCTTC. This codes for CASSSGTSRTNEQFF.

The V call is TRBV10-3, the J call TRBJ2-7, with 8 bases that match TRBD2. The J segment lost 1 base and the V segment lost 3 bases, leaving 5 bases of the junction unmatched. The CDR3 extends over 15 amino acids. Germline V lookup: CDR1 ENHRY, CDR2 SYGVKD. The CDR3 region is CAISEILADSYEQYF. The CDR3 DNA is TGTGCCATCAGTGAAATACTAGCGGATTCCTACGAGCAGTACTTC.

V and J are TRBV7-9 and TRBJ2-7; TRBD2 might be the D (5 bases). This CDR3 spans 14 amino acids. V gave up 5 bases and J gave up 7 bases, with 18 bases separating them. From germline, CDR1 is SEHNR and CDR2 FQNEAQ (reference sequence). This CDR3 reads CASSADLAPGEQYF. The CDR3 DNA reads as TGTGCCAGCAGCGCCGACCTGGCCCCGGGGGAGCAGTACTTC.